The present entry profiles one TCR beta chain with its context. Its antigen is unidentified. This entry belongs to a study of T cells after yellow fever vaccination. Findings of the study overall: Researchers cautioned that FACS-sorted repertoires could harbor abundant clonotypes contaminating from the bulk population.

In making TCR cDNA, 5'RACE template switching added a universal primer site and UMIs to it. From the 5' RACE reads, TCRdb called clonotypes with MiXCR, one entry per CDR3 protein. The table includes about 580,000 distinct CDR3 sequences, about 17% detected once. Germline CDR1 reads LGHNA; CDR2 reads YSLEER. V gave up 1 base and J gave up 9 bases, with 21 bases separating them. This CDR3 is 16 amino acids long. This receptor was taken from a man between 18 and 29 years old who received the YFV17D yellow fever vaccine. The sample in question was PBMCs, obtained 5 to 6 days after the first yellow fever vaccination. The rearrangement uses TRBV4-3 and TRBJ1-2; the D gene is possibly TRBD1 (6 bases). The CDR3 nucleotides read TGCGCCAGCAGCCAAGGGGGGGGCAGGGAGTTTGTGAGCTACACCTTC. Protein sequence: CASSQGGGREFVSYTF.